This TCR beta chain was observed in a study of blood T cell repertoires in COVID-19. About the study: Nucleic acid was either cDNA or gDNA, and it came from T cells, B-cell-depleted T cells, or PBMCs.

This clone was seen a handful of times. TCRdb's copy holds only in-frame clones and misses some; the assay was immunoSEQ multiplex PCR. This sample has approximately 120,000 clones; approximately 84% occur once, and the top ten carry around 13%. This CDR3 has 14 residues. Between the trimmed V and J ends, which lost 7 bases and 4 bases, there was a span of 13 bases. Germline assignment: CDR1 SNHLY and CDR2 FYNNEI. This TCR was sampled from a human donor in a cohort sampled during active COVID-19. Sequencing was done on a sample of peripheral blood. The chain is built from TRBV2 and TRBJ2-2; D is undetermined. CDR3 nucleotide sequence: TGTGCCAGCACTGGCAGTCGCAGCACCGGGGAGCTGTTTTTT. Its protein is CASTGSRSTGELFF.